These 20 T cell receptor beta chains originate from one sample sequenced in a study of PD-1 blockade in classical Hodgkin lymphoma. Clones were read by immunoSEQ multiplex PCR, and TCRdb kept only the in-frame ones, dropping some. This sample has more than 7,000 clones, with about 86% found just once. All patients experienced relapse after autologous stem cell transplantation, and brentuximab vedotin exposure was variable. After thawing, PBMCs were subjected to magnetic negative selection to isolate CD8+ T cells. Specimen: CD8+ T cells from blood, collected at baseline. The receptor source for this set is a human donor with classical Hodgkin lymphoma.

This chain joins TRBV9 and TRBJ2-7, with 10 positions matching TRBD2. CDR1 SGDLS and CDR2 YYNGEE come from the germline V gene. The CDR3 contains 16 residues. Trimming took 4 bases from V and 3 from J; bases not matched to a gene: 10. For the CDR3, the DNA is TGTGCCAGCAGCCCCCAGGAGCGGGGGGGCCTCTACGAGCAGTACTTC. Amino acid sequence: CASSPQERGGLYEQYF.

This chain joins TRBV19 and TRBJ2-1; 10 bases line up with TRBD2. The CDR3 contains 14 residues. CDR1 and CDR2 from the germline V gene are LNHDA and SQIVND (reference sequence). J was trimmed by 8 bases and V by 2 bases; bases with no gene match: 3. CDR3 sequence reads: CASSILAGVDEQFF. In nucleotides, the CDR3 is TGTGCCAGTAGTATACTAGCGGGGGTTGATGAGCAGTTCTTC. Full variable domain (outside the CDR3, taken from reference TRBV19 and TRBJ2-1): DGGITQSPKYLFRKEGQNVTLSCEQNLNHDAMYWYRQDPGQGLRLIYYSQIVNDFQKGDIAEGYSVSREKKESFPLTVTSAQKNPTAFYLCASSILAGVDEQFFGPGTRLTVL.

J is TRBJ2-7 and V is TRBV28; 7 bases agree with TRBD2. Germline values: CDR1 MDHEN, CDR2 SYDVKM. The CDR3 sequence is 15 residues long. J gave up 7 bases and V 4 bases, and 13 bases lay outside the gene matches. CDR3 protein: CASSSSRDYPEEQYF. The DNA for the CDR3 is TGTGCCAGCAGTTCATCTCGGGACTACCCCGAAGAGCAGTACTTC. Full variable domain (outside the CDR3, taken from reference TRBV28 and TRBJ2-7): DVKVTQSSRYLVKRTGEKVFLECVQDMDHENMFWYRQDPGLGLRLIYFSYDVKMKEKGDIPEGYSVSREKKERFSLILESASTNQTSMYLCASSSSRDYPEEQYFGPGTRLTVT.

This chain uses TRBV4-1 with TRBJ2-7; possible D gene TRBD2, 6 bases. V was clipped by 5 bases and J by 0 bases, with 14 bases between them. The germline CDR1 and CDR2 sequences are MGHRA and YSYEKL. The CDR3 spans 15 residues. The CDR3 is CASSDDGTHSYEQYF. The CDR3 bases are TGCGCCAGCAGCGATGACGGGACTCACTCCTACGAGCAGTACTTC.

V is TRBV28 and J is TRBJ2-1; 9 positions agree with TRBD1. V lost 11 bases and J lost 7; bases outside the gene matches: 12. This CDR3 has 14 amino acids. CDR1 MDHEN and CDR2 SYDVKM come from the germline V gene. The DNA for the CDR3 is TGTGCCTCAGGCGAACAGGGGGCAAATAATGAGCAGTTCTTC. Amino acid sequence: CASGEQGANNEQFF.

The V gene is TRBV5-6, the J gene TRBJ2-1; no clear D. Trimming removed 2 bases at V and 9 bases at J, with 9 bases between. Germline lookup yields CDR1 SGHDT and CDR2 YYEEEE. This CDR3 is 12 amino acids long. The CDR3 nucleotides are TGTGCCAGCAGCTTAAGAAGGTTTGAGCAGTTCTTC. Translated: CASSLRRFEQFF. The full variable domain, rest sourced from reference TRBV5-6 and TRBJ2-1, is DAGVTQSPTHLIKTRGQQVTLRCSPKSGHDTVSWYQQALGQGPQFIFQYYEEEERQRGNFPDRFSGHQFPNYSSELNVNALLLGDSALYLCASSLRRFEQFFGPGTRLTVL.

The chain employs TRBV19 and TRBJ1-2, with no clear D. Germline V gives CDR1 LNHDA, CDR2 SQIVND (reference sequence). Deletions cut 4 bases from V and 2 bases from J, with 11 bases between. CDR3 length equals 14 residues. This CDR3 is CASSSSQENYGYTF. DNA for the CDR3: TGTGCCAGTAGTAGCTCTCAGGAGAACTATGGCTACACCTTC.

This clone is judged hyperexpanded. The chain employs TRBV5-6 and TRBJ1-3; D is undetermined. Per the germline V gene, CDR1 is SGHDT and CDR2 is YYEEEE. V lost 0 bases, J lost 2 bases, and 9 bases lay in between. This CDR3 contains 15 residues. The CDR3 DNA reads as TGTGCCAGCAGCTTGGGGTCTGGGACTGGAAACACCATATATTTT. Amino acids: CASSLGSGTGNTIYF.

The J gene is TRBJ1-5, the V gene TRBV28; TRBD1 agrees at 7 bases. The CDR3 contains 14 residues. Germline lookup yields CDR1 MDHEN and CDR2 SYDVKM. The V gene end was trimmed by 4 bases and the J gene end by 6 bases; junction bases not matched to a gene: 6. The CDR3, as DNA: TGTGCCAGCAGTTCTTTGACAGGGATTCAGCCCCAGCATTTT. Translated: CASSSLTGIQPQHF.

This chain uses TRBV6-5 with TRBJ2-5; a possible D gene is TRBD2 (6 bases). V was pared by 0 bases and J by 2 bases, with 7 bases between. The CDR3 runs to 14 residues. The V gene's germline CDR1 is MNHEY and CDR2 SVGAGI. The DNA of the CDR3 is TGTGCCAGCAGTTACTCGAGCGGGCAAGAGACCCAGTACTTC. The encoded protein is CASSYSSGQETQYF.

The CDR3 loop reads CASSATSGSTSTDTQYF. CDR3 DNA: TGTGCCAGCTCAGCTACTAGCGGGAGTACTAGCACAGATACGCAGTATTTT. The chain employs TRBV18 and TRBJ2-3, with 11 bases lining up with TRBD2. The CDR3 sequence is 17 residues long. Germline V lookup: CDR1 KGHSH, CDR2 LQKENI. The V segment lost 5 bases and the J segment 0 bases; nucleotides outside the gene matches: 7.

The genes are TRBV13 and TRBJ2-4, with TRBD1 as a possible D gene (6 bases). The CDR3 covers 12 residues. Trimming stripped 1 base from V and 8 bases from J, with 6 bases between. Germline values: CDR1 PRHDT, CDR2 FYEKMQ (reference sequence). The CDR3 here is CASSLDRDIQYF. The DNA for the CDR3 is TGTGCCAGCAGCTTAGACAGGGACATTCAGTACTTC.

Worth noting for this clone: One end of the junction varies from germline; a read error may be responsible. The chain uses TRBV4-1 and TRBJ1-5; 9 nucleotides agree with TRBD1. The CDR3 length is 12 residues. Germline lookup yields CDR1 MGHRA and CDR2 YSYEKL. The CDR3 region has the DNA TGCGCCAGCAGCTCCGGACAGGGGACATTGGATTTT. Its translation is CASSSGQGTLDF.

The J gene is TRBJ2-7, the V gene TRBV21-1; the D segment call TRBD2 is taken from the table without a DNA check. TRBV21-1 is annotated as a pseudogene. CDR3 length equals 14 residues. The CDR3: CAIKPGLAVYEQYF. CDR3 DNA sequence: TGTGCCATCAAACCGGGACTAGCGGTCTACGAGCAGTACTTC.

The count of this clone is one. The chain employs TRBV6-5 and TRBJ2-2, with 9 bases that match TRBD2. Trimming at V came to 4 bases and at J to 5 bases, leaving 8 bases not matched to a gene. From germline, CDR1 is MNHEY and CDR2 SVGAGI. CDR3 size: 16 residues. The CDR3 DNA reads TGTGCCAGCAGTTGGAATAGCGGGAGAGGGACCGGGGAGCTGTTTTTT. Its translation is CASSWNSGRGTGELFF.

This clone appeared a single time. This chain uses TRBV6-1 with TRBJ1-2; TRBD1 matches at 7 bases. The ends lost 7 bases at V and 4 bases at J; junction bases unmatched: 6. Looked up from germline, CDR1 is MNHNS and CDR2 is SASEGT. This CDR3 region has 13 residues. Here the CDR3 reads CASTGTVFYGYTF. CDR3 in DNA: TGTGCCAGCACCGGGACAGTCTTCTATGGCTACACCTTC.

The chain combines TRBV7-9 with TRBJ2-1; D is ambiguous. Germline values: CDR1 SEHNR, CDR2 FQNEAQ (reference sequence). Trimming removed 8 bases from V and 4 bases from J, with 15 bases in between. CDR3 length equals 14 residues. The CDR3 nucleotides are TGTGCCAGCGAGATTTCTGAGGCGTACAATGAGCAGTTCTTC. It encodes CASEISEAYNEQFF.

The sample holds one count of this clone. The gene calls are TRBV27 and TRBJ1-1; D unclear. This CDR3 region has 13 residues. CDR1 and CDR2 (germline): MNHEY, SMNVEV (reference sequence). Trimming removed 4 bases from V and 1 base from J, with 7 bases in between. The CDR3 nucleotides are TGTGCCAGCAGTTCTCGACAGAACACTGAAGCTTTCTTT. Amino acids: CASSSRQNTEAFF.

This clone was seen more than once but under ten times. The sample contains more than one DNA sequence encoding this CDR3. The chain links TRBV27 to TRBJ2-2; unclear D gene. Germline-derived CDR1 and CDR2 are MNHEY and SMNVEV (reference sequence). This CDR3 region has 13 residues. Trimming left V 3 bases short and J 5 bases short, with 7 bases between. As DNA, the CDR3 is TGTGCCAGCAGTTTGATGGGGACCGGGGAGCTGTTTTTT. Residues: CASSLMGTGELFF.

The V and J genes are TRBV28 and TRBJ1-4; 8 nucleotides align to TRBD1. Per germline, CDR1 MDHEN and CDR2 SYDVKM. The CDR3 runs to 14 residues. The V and J ends lost 5 bases and 6 bases, in that order; junction bases with no gene match: 5. This chain's CDR3 is CASSPDREDEKLFF. In DNA, the CDR3 is TGTGCCAGCAGTCCGGACAGGGAGGATGAAAAACTGTTTTTT.